The entry below describes one TCR beta chain. Antigen: not known. TCRdb independently ran MiXCR on the 5' RACE reads; one entry per CDR3 protein. The data show 200,000 to 300,000 distinct CDR3 sequences, over 10% seen once. This sample was taken from a study of T cells after yellow fever vaccination. Study as a whole: The fractions with low cell numbers were processed using SMART-Seq v4 Ultra Low Input.

Broader study findings: Subsequent to the booster, the majority of primary-vaccination clones reappeared (roughly 97% CD4, around 90% CD8).

The receptor comes from a man younger than 40 who received the YFV17D yellow fever vaccine. The specimen comprised CD4+ T cells sorted from PBMCs, sampled 45 days after the yellow fever booster vaccination.

The CDR3 DNA reads TGCAGTGCTAGAGATATCAGGGGTGTGTATGGCTACACCTTC. It translates to CSARDIRGVYGYTF. The chain is built from TRBV20-1 and TRBJ1-2, with D possibly being TRBD1 (6 bases). CDR1 and CDR2 (germline): DFQATT, SNEGSKA (reference sequence). V dropped 0 bases and J dropped 5 bases, with 13 bases sitting between them. This CDR3 is 14 amino acids long.